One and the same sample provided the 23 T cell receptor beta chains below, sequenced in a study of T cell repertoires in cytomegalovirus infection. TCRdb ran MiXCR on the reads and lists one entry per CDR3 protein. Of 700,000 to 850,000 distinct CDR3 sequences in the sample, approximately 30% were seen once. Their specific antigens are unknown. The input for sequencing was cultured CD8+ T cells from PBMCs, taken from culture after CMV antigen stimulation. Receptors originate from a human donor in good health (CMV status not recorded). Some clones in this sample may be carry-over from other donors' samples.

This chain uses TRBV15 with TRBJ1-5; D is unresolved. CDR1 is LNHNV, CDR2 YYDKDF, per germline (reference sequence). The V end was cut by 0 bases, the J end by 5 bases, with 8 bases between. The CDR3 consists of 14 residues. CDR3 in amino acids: CATSREGLDQPQHF. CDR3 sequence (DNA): TGTGCCACCAGCAGAGAGGGCCTGGATCAGCCCCAGCATTTT.

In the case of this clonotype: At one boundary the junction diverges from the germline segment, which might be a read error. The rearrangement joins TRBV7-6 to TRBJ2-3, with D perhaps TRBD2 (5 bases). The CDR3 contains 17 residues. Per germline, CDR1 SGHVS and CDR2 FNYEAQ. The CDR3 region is CASSQRVGAPLTDTQYF. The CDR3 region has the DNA TGTGCTAGCAGCCAGAGGGTGGGAGCCCCCCTCACAGATACGCAGTATTTT.

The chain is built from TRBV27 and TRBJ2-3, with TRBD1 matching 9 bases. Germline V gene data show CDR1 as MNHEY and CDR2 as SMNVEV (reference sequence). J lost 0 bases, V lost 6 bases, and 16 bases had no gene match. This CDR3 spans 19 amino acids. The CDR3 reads CASRSHGTGRGGSTDTQYF. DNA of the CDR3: TGTGCCAGCAGATCACATGGGACAGGGCGTGGGGGGAGCACAGATACGCAGTATTTT.

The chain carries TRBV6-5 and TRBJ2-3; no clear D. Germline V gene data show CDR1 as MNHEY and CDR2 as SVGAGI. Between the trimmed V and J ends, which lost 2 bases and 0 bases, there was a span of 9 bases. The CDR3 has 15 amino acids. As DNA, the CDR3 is TGTGCCAGCAGTTACCAGACAACTAGCACAGATACGCAGTATTTT. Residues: CASSYQTTSTDTQYF.

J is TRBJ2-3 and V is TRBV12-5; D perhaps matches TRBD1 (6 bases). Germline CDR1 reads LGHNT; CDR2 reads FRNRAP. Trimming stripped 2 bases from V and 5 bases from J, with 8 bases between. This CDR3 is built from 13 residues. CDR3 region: CASGLPQGDTQYF. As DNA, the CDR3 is TGTGCTAGTGGTTTGCCACAGGGAGATACGCAGTATTTT. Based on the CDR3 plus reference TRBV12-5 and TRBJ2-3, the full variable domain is DARVTQTPRHKVTEMGQEVTMRCQPILGHNTVFWYRQTMMQGLELLAYFRNRAPLDDSGMPKDRFSAEMPDATLATLKIQPSEPRDSAVYFCASGLPQGDTQYFGPGTRLTVL.

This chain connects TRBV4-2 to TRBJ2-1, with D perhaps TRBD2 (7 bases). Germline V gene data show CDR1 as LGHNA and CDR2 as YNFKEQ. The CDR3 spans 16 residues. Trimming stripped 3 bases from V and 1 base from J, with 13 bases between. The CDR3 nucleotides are TGTGCCAGCAGCCACCGGGGGGCCGAATCCTACAATGAGCAGTTCTTC. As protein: CASSHRGAESYNEQFF.

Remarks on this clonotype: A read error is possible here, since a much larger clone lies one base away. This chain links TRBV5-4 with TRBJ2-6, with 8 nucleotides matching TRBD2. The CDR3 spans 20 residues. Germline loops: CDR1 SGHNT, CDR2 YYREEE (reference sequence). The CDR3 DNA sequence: TGTGCCAGCAGCTTGCTACCCCGGGGGGGTTTCCTCTCTGGGACCAACGTCCTGACTTTC. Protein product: CASSLLPRGGFLSGTNVLTF. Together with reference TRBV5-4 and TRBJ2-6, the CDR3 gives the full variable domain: ETGVTQSPTHLIKTRGQQVTLRCSSQSGHNTVSWYQQALGQGPQFIFQYYREEENGRGNFPPRFSGLQFPNYSSELNVNALELDDSALYLCASSLLPRGGFLSGTNVLTFGAGSRLTVL.

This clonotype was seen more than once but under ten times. The chain's CDR3 is CASSLSGLGSYEQYV. In nucleotides, the CDR3 is TGTGCCAGCAGCTTATCGGGTCTGGGGTCCTACGAGCAGTACGTC. This chain links TRBV27 with TRBJ2-7; D unclear. Germline V gene data show CDR1 as MNHEY and CDR2 as SMNVEV (reference sequence). This CDR3 region has 15 residues.

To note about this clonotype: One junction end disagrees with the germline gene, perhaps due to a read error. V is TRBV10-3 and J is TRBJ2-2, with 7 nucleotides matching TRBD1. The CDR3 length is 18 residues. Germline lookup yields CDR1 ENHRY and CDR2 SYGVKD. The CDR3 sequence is CAISKSAGTLRGTGELFF. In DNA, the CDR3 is TGTGCCATCAGTAAGTCAGCCGGGACCCTCAGGGGGACCGGGGAGCTGTTTTTT.

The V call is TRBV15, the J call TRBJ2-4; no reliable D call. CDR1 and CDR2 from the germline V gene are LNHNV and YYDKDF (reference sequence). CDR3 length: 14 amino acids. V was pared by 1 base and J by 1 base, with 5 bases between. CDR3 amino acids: CATSRVGAKNIQYF. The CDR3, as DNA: TGTGCCACCAGCAGAGTAGGGGCCAAAAACATTCAGTACTTC.

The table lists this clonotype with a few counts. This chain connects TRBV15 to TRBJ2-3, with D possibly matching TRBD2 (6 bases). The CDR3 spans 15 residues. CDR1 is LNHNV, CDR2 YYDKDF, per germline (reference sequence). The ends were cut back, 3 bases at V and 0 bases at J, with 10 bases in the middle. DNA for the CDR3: TGTGCCACCAGCAGCGGAGGGACTAGCACAGATACGCAGTATTTT. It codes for CATSSGGTSTDTQYF.

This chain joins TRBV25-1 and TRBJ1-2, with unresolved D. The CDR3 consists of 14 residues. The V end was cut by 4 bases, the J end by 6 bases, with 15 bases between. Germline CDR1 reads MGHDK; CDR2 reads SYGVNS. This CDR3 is CASSARTGLHGYTF. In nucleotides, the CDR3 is TGTGCCAGCAGTGCCCGGACGGGCCTACATGGCTACACCTTC.

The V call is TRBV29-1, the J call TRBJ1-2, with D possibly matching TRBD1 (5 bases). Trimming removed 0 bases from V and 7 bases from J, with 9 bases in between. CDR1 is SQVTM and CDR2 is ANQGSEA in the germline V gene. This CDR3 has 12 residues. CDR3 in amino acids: CSVEEGRLGYTF. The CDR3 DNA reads TGCAGCGTTGAAGAGGGGCGACTTGGCTACACCTTC.

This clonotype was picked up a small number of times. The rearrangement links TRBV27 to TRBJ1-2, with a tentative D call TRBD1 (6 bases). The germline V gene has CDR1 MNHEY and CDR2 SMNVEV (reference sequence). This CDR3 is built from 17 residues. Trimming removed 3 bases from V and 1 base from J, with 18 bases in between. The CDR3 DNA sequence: TGTGCCAGCAGTTTTTCCTTAGGGGGTGACAGTAACTATGGCTACACCTTC. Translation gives CASSFSLGGDSNYGYTF.

CDR3 loop: CASSQRRTGSYNEQFF. The CDR3 coding sequence is TGTGCCAGCAGCCAGCGCCGGACGGGCTCCTACAATGAGCAGTTCTTC. This rearrangement joins TRBV4-2 to TRBJ2-1; D is undetermined. V was clipped by 3 bases and J by 0 bases, with 12 bases between them. This CDR3 is 16 amino acids long. CDR1 and CDR2 from the germline V gene are LGHNA and YNFKEQ.

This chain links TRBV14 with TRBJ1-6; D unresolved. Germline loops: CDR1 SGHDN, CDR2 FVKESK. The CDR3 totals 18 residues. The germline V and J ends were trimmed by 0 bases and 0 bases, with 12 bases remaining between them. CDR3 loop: CASSQDSRYYSYNSPLHF. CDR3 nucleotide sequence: TGTGCCAGCAGCCAAGATTCCAGATACTACTCCTATAATTCACCCCTCCACTTT.

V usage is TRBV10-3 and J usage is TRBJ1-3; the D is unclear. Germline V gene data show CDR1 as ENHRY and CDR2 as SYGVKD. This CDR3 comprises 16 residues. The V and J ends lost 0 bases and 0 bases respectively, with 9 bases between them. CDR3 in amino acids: CAISESTLFSGNTIYF. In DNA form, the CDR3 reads TGTGCCATCAGTGAGTCGACTCTCTTCTCTGGAAACACCATATATTTT.

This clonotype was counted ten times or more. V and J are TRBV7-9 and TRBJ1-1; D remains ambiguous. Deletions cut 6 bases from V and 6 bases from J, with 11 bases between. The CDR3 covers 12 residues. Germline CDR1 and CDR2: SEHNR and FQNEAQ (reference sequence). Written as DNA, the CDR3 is TGTGCCAGCAGTAAAACGAATGCTGAAGCTTTCTTT. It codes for CASSKTNAEAFF.

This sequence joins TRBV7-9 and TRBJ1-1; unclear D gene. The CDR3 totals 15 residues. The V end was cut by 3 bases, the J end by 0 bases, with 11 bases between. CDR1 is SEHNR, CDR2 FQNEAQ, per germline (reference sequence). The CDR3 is CASSFFEGMNTEAFF. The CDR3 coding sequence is TGTGCCAGCAGCTTTTTTGAAGGCATGAACACTGAAGCTTTCTTT.

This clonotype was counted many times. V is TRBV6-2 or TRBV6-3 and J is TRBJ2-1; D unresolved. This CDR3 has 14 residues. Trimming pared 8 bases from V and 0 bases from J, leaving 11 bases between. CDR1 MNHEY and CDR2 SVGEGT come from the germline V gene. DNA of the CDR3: TGTGCCAGCTCGGTAGGGAACTCCTACAATGAGCAGTTCTTC. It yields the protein CASSVGNSYNEQFF.

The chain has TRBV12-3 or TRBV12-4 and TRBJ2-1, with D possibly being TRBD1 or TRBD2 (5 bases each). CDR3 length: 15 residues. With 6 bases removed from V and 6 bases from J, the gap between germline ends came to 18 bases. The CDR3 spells CASRAPGRGFNEQFF. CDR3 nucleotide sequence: TGTGCCAGCAGAGCCCCGGGAAGGGGTTTCAATGAGCAGTTCTTC.

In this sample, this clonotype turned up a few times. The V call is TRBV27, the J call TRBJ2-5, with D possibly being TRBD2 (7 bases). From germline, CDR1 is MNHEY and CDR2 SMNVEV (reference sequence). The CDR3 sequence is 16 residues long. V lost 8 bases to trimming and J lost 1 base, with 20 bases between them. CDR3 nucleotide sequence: TGTGCCAGCCTCAAAACAGGGAGGGGCGCCCAAGAGACCCAGTACTTC. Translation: CASLKTGRGAQETQYF.

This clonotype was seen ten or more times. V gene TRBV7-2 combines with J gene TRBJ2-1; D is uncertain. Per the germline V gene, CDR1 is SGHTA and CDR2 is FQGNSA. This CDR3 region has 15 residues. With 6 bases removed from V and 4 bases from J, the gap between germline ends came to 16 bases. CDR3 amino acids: CASSSSQAVYNEQFF. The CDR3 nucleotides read TGTGCCAGCAGTTCTTCCCAGGCAGTTTACAATGAGCAGTTCTTC. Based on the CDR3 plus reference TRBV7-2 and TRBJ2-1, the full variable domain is GAGVSQSPSNKVTEKGKDVELRCDPISGHTALYWYRQSLGQGLEFLIYFQGNSAPDKSGLPSDRFSAERTGGSVSTLTIQRTQQEDSAVYLCASSSSQAVYNEQFFGPGTRLTVL.